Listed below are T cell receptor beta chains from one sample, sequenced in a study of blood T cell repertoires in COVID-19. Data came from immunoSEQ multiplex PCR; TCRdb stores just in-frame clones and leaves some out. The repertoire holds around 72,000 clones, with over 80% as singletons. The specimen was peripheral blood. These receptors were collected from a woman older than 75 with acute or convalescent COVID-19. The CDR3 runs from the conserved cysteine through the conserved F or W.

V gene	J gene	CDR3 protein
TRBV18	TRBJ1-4	CASSPRPLQGSTNEKLFF
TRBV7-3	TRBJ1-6	CASSSRTNSPLHF
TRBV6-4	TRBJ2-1	CASSRSVRENEQFF
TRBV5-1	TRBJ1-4	CASSLGQNNEKLFF
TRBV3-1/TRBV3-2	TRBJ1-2	CATYTGGRVYGYTF
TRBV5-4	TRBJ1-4	CASSLGVLNEKLFF
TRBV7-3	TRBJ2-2	CASSLISGYTGELFF
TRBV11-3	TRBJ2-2	CASSGTGGNTGELFF
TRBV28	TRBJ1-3	CASSLEDSGNTIYF
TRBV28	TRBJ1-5	CASSFGRQVNQPQHF
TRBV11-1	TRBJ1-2	CASDGQGNGYTF
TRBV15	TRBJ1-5	CATSLSPGQRSVYSNQPQHF
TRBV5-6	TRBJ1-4	CASSPGQHNEKLFF
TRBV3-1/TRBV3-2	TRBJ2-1	CASSYHNEQFF
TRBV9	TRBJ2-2	CASSPRLGLAGANTGELFF
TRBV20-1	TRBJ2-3	CSASSGGAPADTQYF
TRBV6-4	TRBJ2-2	CASRRDGGELFF
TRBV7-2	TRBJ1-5	CASSSRQGADQPQHF